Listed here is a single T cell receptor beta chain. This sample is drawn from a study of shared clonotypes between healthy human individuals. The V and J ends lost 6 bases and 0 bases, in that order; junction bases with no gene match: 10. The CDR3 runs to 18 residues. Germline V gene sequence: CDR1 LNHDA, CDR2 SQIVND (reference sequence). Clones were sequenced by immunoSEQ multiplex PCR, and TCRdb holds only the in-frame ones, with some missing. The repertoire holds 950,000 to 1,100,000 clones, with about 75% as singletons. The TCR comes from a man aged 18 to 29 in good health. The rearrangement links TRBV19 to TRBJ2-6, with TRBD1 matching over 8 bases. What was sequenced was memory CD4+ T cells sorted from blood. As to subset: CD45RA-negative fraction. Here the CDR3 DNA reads TGTGCCAGTAGACCGACAGGGGAGTATTACTCTGGGGCCAACGTCCTGACTTTC. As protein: CASRPTGEYYSGANVLTF.